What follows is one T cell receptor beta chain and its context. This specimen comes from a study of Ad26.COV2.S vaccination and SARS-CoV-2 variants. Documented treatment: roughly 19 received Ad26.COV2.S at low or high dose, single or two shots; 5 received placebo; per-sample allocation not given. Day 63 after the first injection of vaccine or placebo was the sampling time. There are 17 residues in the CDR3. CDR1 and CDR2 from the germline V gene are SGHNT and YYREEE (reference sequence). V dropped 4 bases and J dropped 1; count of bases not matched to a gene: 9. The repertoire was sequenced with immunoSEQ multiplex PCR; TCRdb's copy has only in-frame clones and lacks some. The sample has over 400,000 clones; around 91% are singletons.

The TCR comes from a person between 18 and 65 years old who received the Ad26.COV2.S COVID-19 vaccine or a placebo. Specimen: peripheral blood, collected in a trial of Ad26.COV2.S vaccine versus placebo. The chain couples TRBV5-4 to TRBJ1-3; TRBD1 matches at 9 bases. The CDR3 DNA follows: TGTGCCAGCAGCACGGGACAGGGATTGGTATCTGGAAACACCATATATTTT. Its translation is CASSTGQGLVSGNTIYF.